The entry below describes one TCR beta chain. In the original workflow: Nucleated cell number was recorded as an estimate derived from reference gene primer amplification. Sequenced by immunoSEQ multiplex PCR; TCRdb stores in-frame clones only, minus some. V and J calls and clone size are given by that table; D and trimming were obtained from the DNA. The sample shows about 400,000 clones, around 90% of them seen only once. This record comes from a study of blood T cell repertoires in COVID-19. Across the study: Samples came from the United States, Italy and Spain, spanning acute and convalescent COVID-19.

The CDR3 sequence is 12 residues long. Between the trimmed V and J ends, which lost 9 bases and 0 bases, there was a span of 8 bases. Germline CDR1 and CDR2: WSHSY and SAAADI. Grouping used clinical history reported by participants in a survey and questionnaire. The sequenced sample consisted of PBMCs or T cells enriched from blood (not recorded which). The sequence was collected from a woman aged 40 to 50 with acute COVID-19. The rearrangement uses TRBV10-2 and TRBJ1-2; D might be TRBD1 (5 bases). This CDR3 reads CASRQTNYGYTF. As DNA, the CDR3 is TGCGCCAGTAGACAGACTAACTATGGCTACACCTTC.